Listed below are T cell receptor beta chains from one sample, sequenced in a study of OX40 agonist ivuxolimab in advanced cancers. The repertoire was sequenced with immunoSEQ multiplex PCR; TCRdb's copy has only in-frame clones and lacks some. The sample includes about 72,000 clones, approximately 86% of them seen just once. Sequences were derived from CD4+ or CD8+ T cells sorted from blood, sampled in a trial of the OX40 agonist ivuxolimab. The receptor source for this set is an adult with an advanced solid tumor such as melanoma, head and neck, liver or kidney cancer. Each CDR3 is given without its conserved first and last residue. D genes are given only for firm matches.

>TRBJ2-3|TRBV7-2|-
ASSSTGRSPTDTQY
>TRBJ2-7|TRBV9|-
ASSVGRSSYEQY
>TRBJ2-2|TRBV4-2|TRBD2
ASSRGTSGTGELF
>TRBJ2-3|TRBV19|TRBD1
ASSMSRDRVGADTQY
>TRBJ1-1|TRBV10-3|-
AISESVGGGRTEAF
>TRBJ2-1|TRBV4-1|TRBD2
ASSQDPGAGGDGEQF
>TRBJ2-7|TRBV6-5|-
ASSYVGYEQY
>TRBJ2-7|TRBV27|-
ASRLTSNSYEQY
>TRBJ2-5|TRBV6-5|-
ASSYSTGEETQY
>TRBJ1-5|TRBV7-9|-
ASSPQGNQPQH
>TRBJ2-3|TRBV5-4|TRBD2
ASSPTSGRAADTQY
>TRBJ1-4|TRBV5-1|TRBD1
ASSLARGHEKLF
>TRBJ2-6|TRBV7-8|-
ASSLGVGAGANVLT
>TRBJ2-7|TRBV5-1|-
ASSLGEGEQY
>TRBJ2-1|TRBV7-6|TRBD2
ASSILAGSSYNEQF
>TRBJ2-7|TRBV27|TRBD1
ASSLFFTGQTYEQY
>TRBJ2-7|TRBV7-2|-
ASSQGSYEQY
>TRBJ2-5|TRBV2|TRBD2
ASRDRGSGGKETQY
>TRBJ2-1|TRBV14|TRBD1
ASSHLTGTVINEQF
>TRBJ1-5|TRBV30|-
AWRAPGSTGNQPQH
>TRBJ2-3|TRBV2|TRBD2
ASGEGSGTNTDTQY
>TRBJ2-5|TRBV7-3|-
ASSGGGGMETQY
>TRBJ2-6|TRBV12-5|-
ASGWSGANVLT
>TRBJ2-7|TRBV7-3|-
ASSPGGGRVYEQY
>TRBJ1-2|TRBV9|TRBD1
ASSSLTGVYYT
>TRBJ1-2|TRBV5-5|TRBD1
ASSLGRTGAYGYT
>TRBJ2-2|TRBV27|TRBD1
ASSQGQGATGELF
>TRBJ2-1|TRBV9|TRBD2
ASSLGGSGISTPWSYNEQF
>TRBJ2-7|TRBV30|TRBD2
ASGREPYEQY
>TRBJ2-4|TRBV7-9|TRBD1
ASSLRTGDIQY
>TRBJ2-5|TRBV19|TRBD2
ASSPTSGRMEGQETQY
>TRBJ1-3|TRBV9|-
ASSVAGSGGKNTIY
>TRBJ1-2|TRBV28|TRBD1
ASIGGFSGQPTGGYT
>TRBJ2-1|TRBV7-3|TRBD1
ASSFDRENEQF
>TRBJ2-2|TRBV7-6|-
ASNTNLGTGTGELF
>TRBJ2-7|TRBV28|-
ASSLMAGTYEQY
>TRBJ2-7|TRBV7-6|TRBD1
ASSLAGQSEQY
>TRBJ1-6|TRBV18|-
ASSIQRGDSPLH
>TRBJ1-3|TRBV9|-
ASSPRAGNTIY
>TRBJ1-1|TRBV6-5|-
ASSYRLNTEAF
>TRBJ1-1|TRBV5-1|-
ASSLLSGDTEAF
>TRBJ2-5|TRBV28|-
ASSPKGQETQY
>TRBJ2-5|TRBV2|-
ASRTIQGGVGLETQY
>TRBJ1-3|TRBV7-2|-
ASSLGGTVSSGNTIY
>TRBJ2-5|TRBV23-1|TRBD1
ASSHVSTGQQETQY